The present T cell receptor (beta chain) was sequenced within a study of shared clonotypes between healthy human individuals. Germline V gives CDR1 LGHNA, CDR2 YNFKEQ. Trimming stripped 0 bases from V and 3 bases from J, with 9 bases between. The CDR3 is 14 residues long. Replicate PCRs from sorted subsets contained 200 ng DNA, which is tens of thousands of T cell genomes. Repertoires were generated with immunoSEQ multiplex PCR, while TCRdb's copy carries only in-frame clones and drops some. The top ten hold around 0.45% of the sample, which has some 1.5 million clones, 98% seen once. The sequenced sample consisted of naive CD4+ T cells sorted from blood. Regarding subset: CD45RA+ positively selected. The source is a man under 40 in good health. The V gene is TRBV4-2, the J gene TRBJ2-7; D unclear. The CDR3 DNA reads TGTGCCAGCAGCCAAGATCGCCGGAGCTACGAGCAGTACTTC. This translates into CASSQDRRSYEQYF.